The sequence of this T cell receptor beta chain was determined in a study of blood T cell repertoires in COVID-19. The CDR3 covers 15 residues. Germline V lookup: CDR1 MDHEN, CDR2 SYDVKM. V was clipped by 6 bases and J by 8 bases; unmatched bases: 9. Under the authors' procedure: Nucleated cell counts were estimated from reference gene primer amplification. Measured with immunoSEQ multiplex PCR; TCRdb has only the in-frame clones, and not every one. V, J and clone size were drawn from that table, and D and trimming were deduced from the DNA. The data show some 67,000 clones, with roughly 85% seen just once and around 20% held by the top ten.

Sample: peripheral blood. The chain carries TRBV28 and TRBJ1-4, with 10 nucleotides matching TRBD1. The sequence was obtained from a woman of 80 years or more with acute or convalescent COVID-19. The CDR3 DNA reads TGTGCCAGCAGCATTCTCGGGACAGGGGAAGAAAAACTGTTTTTT. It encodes CASSILGTGEEKLFF.